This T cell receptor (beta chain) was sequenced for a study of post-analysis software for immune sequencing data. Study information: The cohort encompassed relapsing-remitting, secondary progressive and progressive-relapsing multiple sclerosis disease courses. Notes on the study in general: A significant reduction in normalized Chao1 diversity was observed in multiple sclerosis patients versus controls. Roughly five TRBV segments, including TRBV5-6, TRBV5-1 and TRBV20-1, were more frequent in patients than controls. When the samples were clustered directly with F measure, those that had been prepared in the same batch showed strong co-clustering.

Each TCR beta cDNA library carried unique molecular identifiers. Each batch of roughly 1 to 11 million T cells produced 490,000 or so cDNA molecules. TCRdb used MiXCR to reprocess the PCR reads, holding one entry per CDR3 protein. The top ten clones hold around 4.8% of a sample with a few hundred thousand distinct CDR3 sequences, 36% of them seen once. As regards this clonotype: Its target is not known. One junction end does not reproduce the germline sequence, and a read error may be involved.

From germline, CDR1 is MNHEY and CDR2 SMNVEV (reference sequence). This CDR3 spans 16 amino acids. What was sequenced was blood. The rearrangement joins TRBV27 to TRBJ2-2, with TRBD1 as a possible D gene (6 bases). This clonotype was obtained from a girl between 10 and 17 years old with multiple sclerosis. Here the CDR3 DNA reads TGTGCCAGCAGACAGCGCCAGGGGCGGAACGCCGGGGAGCTGTTTTTT. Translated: CASRQRQGRNAGELFF.